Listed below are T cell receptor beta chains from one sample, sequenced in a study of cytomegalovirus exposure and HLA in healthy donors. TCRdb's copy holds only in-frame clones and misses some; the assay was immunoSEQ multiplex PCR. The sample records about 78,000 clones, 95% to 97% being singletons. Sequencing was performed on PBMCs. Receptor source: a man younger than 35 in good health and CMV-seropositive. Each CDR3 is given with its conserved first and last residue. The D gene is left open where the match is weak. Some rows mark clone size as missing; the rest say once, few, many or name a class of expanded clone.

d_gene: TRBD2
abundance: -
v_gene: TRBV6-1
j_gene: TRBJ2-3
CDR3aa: CASRGGLAGTDTQYF
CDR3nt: TGTGCCAGCAGAGGGGGACTAGCGGGTACAGATACGCAGTATTTT

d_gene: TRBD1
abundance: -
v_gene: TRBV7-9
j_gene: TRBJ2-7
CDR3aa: CASSPDRGFTYEQYF
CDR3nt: TGTGCCAGCAGCCCCGACAGGGGGTTTACCTACGAGCAGTACTTC

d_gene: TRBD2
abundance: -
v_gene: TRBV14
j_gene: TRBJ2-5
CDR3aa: CASSQWIAGDGETQYF
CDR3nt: TGTGCCAGCAGCCAATGGATAGCGGGAGACGGAGAGACCCAGTACTTC

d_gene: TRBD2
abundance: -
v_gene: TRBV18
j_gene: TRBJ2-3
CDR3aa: CASSPTSGSPDTQYF
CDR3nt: TGTGCCAGCTCACCCACTAGCGGGAGCCCAGATACGCAGTATTTT

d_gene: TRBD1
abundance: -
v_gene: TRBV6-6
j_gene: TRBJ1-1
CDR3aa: CASSYRDRVNTEAFF
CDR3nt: TGTGCCAGCAGTTACCGGGACAGGGTGAACACTGAAGCTTTCTTT

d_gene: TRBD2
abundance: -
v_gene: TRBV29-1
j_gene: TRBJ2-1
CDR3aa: CSDTSGSNNEQFF
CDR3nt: TGCAGCGATACTAGCGGGAGCAACAATGAGCAGTTCTTC

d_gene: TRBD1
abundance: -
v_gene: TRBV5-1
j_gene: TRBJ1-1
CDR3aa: CASSLADRLLGGAFF
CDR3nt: TGCGCCAGCAGCTTGGCGGACAGGCTGCTGGGGGGAGCTTTCTTT

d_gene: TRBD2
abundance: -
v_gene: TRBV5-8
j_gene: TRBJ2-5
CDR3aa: CASSLELAETQYF
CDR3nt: TGTGCCAGCAGCTTGGAACTAGCGGAGACCCAGTACTTC

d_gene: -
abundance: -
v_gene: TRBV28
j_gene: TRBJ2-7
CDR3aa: CASSMGGDSYEQYF
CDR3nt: TGTGCCAGCAGCATGGGGGGTGACTCCTACGAGCAGTACTTC

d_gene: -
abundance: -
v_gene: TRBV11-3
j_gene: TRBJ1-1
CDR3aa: CASSPDNWGTCHSMNTEAFF
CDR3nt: TGTGCCAGCAGTCCGGACAACTGGGGGACATGTCATAGTATGAACACTGAAGCTTTCTTT

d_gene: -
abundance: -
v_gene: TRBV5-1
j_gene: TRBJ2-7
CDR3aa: CASSFLPGRLHEQYF
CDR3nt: TGCGCCAGCAGCTTCCTCCCCGGGAGACTCCACGAGCAGTACTTC

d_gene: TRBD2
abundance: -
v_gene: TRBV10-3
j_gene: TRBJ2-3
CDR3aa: CAISEERGFTDTQYF
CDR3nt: TGTGCCATCAGTGAGGAGCGGGGGTTCACAGATACGCAGTATTTT

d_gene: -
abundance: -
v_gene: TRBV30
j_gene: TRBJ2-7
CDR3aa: CAWSVLAYEQYF
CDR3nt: TGTGCCTGGAGTGTCTTAGCTTACGAGCAGTACTTC

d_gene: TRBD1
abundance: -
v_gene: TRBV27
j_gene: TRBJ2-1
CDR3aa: CASSPRQGSEQFF
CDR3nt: TGTGCCAGCAGTCCCCGACAGGGGAGTGAGCAGTTCTTC

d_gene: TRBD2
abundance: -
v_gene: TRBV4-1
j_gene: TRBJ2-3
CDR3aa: CASSQAGGAPTDTQYF
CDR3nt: TGCGCCAGCAGCCAGGCGGGAGGGGCCCCCACAGATACGCAGTATTTT

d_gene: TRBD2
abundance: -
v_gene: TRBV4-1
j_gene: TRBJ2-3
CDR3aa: CASSQGLQREGIRDTQYF
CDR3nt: TGCGCCAGCAGCCAAGGGCTCCAGCGGGAGGGCATTCGGGATACGCAGTATTTT

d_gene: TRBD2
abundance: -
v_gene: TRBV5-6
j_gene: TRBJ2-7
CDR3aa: CASSLAVAGINEQYF
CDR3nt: TGTGCCAGCAGCTTGGCAGTAGCGGGAATCAACGAGCAGTACTTC

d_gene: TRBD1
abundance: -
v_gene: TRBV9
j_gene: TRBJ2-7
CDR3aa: CASSVATGNYEQYF
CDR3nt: TGTGCCAGCAGCGTAGCGACAGGGAACTACGAGCAGTACTTC

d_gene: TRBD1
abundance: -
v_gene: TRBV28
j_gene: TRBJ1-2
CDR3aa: CASRNSGGADYGYTF
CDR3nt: TGTGCCAGCAGGAACTCAGGGGGCGCTGACTATGGCTACACCTTC

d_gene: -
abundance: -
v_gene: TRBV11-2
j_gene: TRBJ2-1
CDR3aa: CASSPRRTPVIHEQFF
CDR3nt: TGTGCCAGCAGCCCCCGGAGGACCCCCGTGATACATGAGCAGTTCTTC

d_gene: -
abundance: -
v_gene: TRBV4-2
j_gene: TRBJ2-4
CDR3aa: CASSPPRGSKNIQYF
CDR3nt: TGTGCCAGCAGCCCACCGCGGGGCTCCAAAAACATTCAGTACTTC

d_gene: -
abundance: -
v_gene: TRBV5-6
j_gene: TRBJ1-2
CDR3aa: CASSWSTVPYGYTF
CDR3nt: TGTGCCAGCAGCTGGTCGACAGTCCCCTATGGCTACACCTTC

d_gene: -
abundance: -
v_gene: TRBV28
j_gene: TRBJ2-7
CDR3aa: CASGRDEQYF
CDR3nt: TGTGCCTCCGGGCGGGACGAGCAGTACTTC

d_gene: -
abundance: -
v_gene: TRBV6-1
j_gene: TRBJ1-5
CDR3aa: CASSERGFNRQPQHF
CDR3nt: TGTGCCAGCAGTGAACGGGGATTTAACCGTCAGCCCCAGCACTTT

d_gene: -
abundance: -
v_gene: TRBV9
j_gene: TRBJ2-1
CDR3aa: CASSVSVRRERYNEQFF
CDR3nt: TGTGCCAGCAGCGTATCGGTTCGGAGGGAGCGCTACAATGAGCAGTTCTTC

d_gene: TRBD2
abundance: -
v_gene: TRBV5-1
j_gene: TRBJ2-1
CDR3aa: CASSFQGLAVSYNEQFF
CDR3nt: TGCGCCAGCAGCTTCCAAGGACTAGCGGTATCCTACAATGAGCAGTTCTTC

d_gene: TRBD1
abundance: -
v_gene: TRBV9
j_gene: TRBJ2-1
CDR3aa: CASSVAPYWDRDNEQFF
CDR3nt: TGTGCCAGCAGCGTCGCCCCCTACTGGGACAGGGACAATGAGCAGTTCTTC

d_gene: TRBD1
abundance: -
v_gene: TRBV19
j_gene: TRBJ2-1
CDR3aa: CASSDWDSYNEQFF
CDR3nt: TGTGCCAGTAGTGATTGGGACAGCTACAATGAGCAGTTCTTC

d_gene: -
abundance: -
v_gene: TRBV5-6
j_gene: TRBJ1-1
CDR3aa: CASSFMNTEAFF
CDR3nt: TGTGCCAGCAGCTTTATGAACACTGAAGCTTTCTTT

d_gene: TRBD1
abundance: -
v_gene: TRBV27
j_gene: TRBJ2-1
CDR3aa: CASSIRDRGSVNEQFF
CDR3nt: TGTGCCAGCAGTATCCGGGACAGGGGAAGTGTAAATGAGCAGTTCTTC

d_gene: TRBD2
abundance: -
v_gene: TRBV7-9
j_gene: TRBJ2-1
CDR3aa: CASTVAGGSYNEQFF
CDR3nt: TGTGCCAGCACCGTAGCGGGAGGGTCGTACAATGAGCAGTTCTTC

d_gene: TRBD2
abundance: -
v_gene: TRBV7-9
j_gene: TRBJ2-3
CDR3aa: CASSSRTSRDTQYF
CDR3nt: TGTGCCAGCAGCTCCCGGACTAGCCGAGATACGCAGTATTTT

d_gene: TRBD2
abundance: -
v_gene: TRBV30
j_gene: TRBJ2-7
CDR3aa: CAWSVWRLAGAGEQYF
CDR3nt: TGTGCCTGGAGTGTATGGCGACTAGCGGGAGCCGGCGAGCAGTACTTC

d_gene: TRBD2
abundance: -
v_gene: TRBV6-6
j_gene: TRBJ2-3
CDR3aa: CASILAGTRDTQYF
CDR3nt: TGTGCCAGCATTCTAGCGGGGACTCGCGATACGCAGTATTTT

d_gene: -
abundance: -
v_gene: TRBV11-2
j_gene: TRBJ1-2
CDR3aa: CASSQTAGYGYTF
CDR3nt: TGTGCCAGCAGCCAGACGGCAGGTTATGGCTACACCTTC

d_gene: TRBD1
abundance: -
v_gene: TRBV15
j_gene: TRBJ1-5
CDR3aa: CATSPLSGQGGGSNQPQHF
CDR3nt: TGTGCCACCAGTCCATTGTCGGGACAGGGGGGTGGGAGCAATCAGCCCCAGCATTTT

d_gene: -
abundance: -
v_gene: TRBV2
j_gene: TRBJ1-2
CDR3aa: CASSERQNYGYTF
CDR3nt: TGTGCCAGCAGTGAAAGACAGAACTATGGCTACACCTTC

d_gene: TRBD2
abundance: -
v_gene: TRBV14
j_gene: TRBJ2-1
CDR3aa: CASSQDASGRDEQFF
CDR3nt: TGTGCCAGCAGCCAAGATGCTAGCGGGAGGGATGAGCAGTTCTTC

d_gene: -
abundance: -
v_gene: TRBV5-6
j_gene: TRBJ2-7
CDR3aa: CASSSPSGQGTYEQYF
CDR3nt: TGTGCCAGCAGCTCGCCGAGCGGGCAGGGAACCTACGAGCAGTACTTC

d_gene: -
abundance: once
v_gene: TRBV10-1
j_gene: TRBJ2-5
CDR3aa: CASSEPGETQYF
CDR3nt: TGCGCCAGCAGTGAGCCCGGGGAGACCCAGTACTTC

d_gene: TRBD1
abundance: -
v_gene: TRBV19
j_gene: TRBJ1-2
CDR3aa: CASTSNGAQGDYGYTF
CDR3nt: TGTGCCAGTACCTCAAATGGGGCACAGGGGGACTATGGCTACACCTTC

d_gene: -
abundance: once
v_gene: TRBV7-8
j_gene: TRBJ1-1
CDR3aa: CASSLSYYGTEAFF
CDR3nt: TGTGCCAGCAGCTTATCGTATTACGGGACTGAAGCTTTCTTT

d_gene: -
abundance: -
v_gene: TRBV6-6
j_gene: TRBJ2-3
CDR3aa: CASSRLQGPHTDTQYF
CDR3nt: TGTGCCAGCAGTAGACTACAGGGACCCCACACAGATACGCAGTATTTT

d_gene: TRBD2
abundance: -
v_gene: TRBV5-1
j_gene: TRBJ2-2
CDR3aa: CAIPLLAGEGGELFF
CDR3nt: TGCGCCATCCCCCTCCTAGCGGGAGAGGGCGGGGAGCTGTTTTTT

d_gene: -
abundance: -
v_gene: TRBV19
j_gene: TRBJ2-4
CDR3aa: CASSRLAKNIQYF
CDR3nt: TGTGCCAGTAGTAGGCTAGCCAAAAACATTCAGTACTTC

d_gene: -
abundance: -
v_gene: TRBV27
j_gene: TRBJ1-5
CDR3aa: CASSPLSGLGGNQPQHF
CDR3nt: TGTGCCAGCAGTCCCCTTTCCGGGTTAGGAGGCAATCAGCCCCAGCATTTT

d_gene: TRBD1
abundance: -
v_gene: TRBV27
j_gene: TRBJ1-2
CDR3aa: CASRSGQFLNNYGYTF
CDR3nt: TGTGCCAGCAGGTCGGGACAGTTCCTTAATAACTATGGCTACACCTTC